This T cell receptor beta chain was obtained from a study of post-analysis software for immune sequencing data. The study, taken as a whole, reports: The study found significantly lower normalized Chao1 diversity in multiple sclerosis patients than in controls. Patients carried 5 or 6 TRBV segments more frequently than controls did, and TRBV5-6, TRBV5-1 and TRBV20-1 were among them. Same-batch samples co-clustered strongly by F measure.

With respect to this clonotype: Its antigen is currently unknown.

Prepared TCR beta cDNA libraries contained unique molecular identifiers. cDNA molecules numbering roughly 500,000 came from approximately 0.91 to 9.4 million T cells. TCRdb processed the PCR reads anew with MiXCR; each CDR3 protein has one entry. Of more than 350,000 distinct CDR3 sequences in the sample, over 30% were seen once. This CDR3 spans 19 amino acids. The germline V gene encodes CDR1 ENHRY and CDR2 SYGVKD. J lost 5 bases, V lost 5 bases, and 22 bases had no gene match. This TCR derives from a girl under 10 years old with multiple sclerosis. This chain joins TRBV10-3 and TRBJ2-5, with 8 bases aligning to TRBD2. Input material: blood. CDR3 nucleotide sequence: TGTGCCATCAGTTCTCCGGGACTAGGGACACCTGAATGGGCGGAGACCCAGTACTTC. This gives the protein CAISSPGLGTPEWAETQYF.